What follows is one TCR beta chain and its context. Its antigen is still unknown. TCR sequencing used cDNA made by reverse transcription of extracted RNA. Sequencing was performed with immunoSEQ multiplex PCR; in TCRdb, only in-frame clones are kept and a portion is missing. There are over 120,000 clones in the sample; less than 70% occur only once, and 15% lies in the top ten. Treatment defined: oral pan-JAK inhibitor, 5-10 mg twice daily. This entry belongs to a study of CD8+ T cells in alopecia areata. Overall study context: Treated patients swallowed 5 to 10 mg of oral tofacitinib twice daily. Study-wide points: Scalp clonality and expanded CD8+ clones among the top 100 fell significantly with tofacitinib.

V gave up 2 bases and J gave up 9 bases, with 12 bases separating them. CDR3 length: 13 amino acids. The germline gives CDR1 MNHEY, CDR2 SVGAGI. This chain joins TRBV6-5 and TRBJ2-3, with D uncertain. The source material was CD8+ T cells sorted from blood, sampled at week 4, from a patient treated with tofacitinib. This receptor was obtained from a human donor with alopecia areata. CDR3 in amino acids: CASSYPGPRTQYF. CDR3 coding DNA: TGTGCCAGCAGTTACCCGGGCCCGCGCACGCAGTATTTT.